The 15 T cell receptor beta chains below were found in one sample sequenced in a study of neurological immune-mediated disorders (dated by TCRdb to the late 2010s). Library prep was done by 5' RACE. Sequencing relied on an Illumina HiSeq 2500. TCRdb reprocessing: public reads trimmed at Q25 with fastp, clones called with MiXCR, in-frame beta chains kept. Duplicate CDR3 protein sequences are folded into a single record with the most common DNA and genes. The sample table contains approximately 100,000 distinct CDR3 sequences; only one count was recorded for under 4.5% of them. 2.5% to 3% of the sample lies in the top ten. Sequenced sample: PBMCs. The receptors were gathered from a woman aged 45-65 years with multiple sclerosis.

The table lists this clonotype with many counts. The genes are TRBV12-3 or TRBV12-4 and TRBJ2-2; tentatively, D is TRBD1 (5 bases). CDR3 length: 13 amino acids. V was trimmed by 5 bases and J by 2 bases, leaving 6 bases between them. The CDR3 is CASSGQNTGELFF. The CDR3 bases are TGTGCCAGCAGTGGACAAAACACCGGGGAGCTGTTTTTT.

This clonotype showed up many times. This chain connects TRBV12-3 or TRBV12-4 to TRBJ1-2, with D uncertain. Trimming shortened V by 3 bases and J by 10 bases, and 18 bases separated the two germline ends. CDR3 length equals 14 residues. The CDR3 coding sequence is TGTGCCAGCAGTTTGGGCGGGTTCTGGGATGACTACACCTTC. Protein sequence: CASSLGGFWDDYTF.

This clonotype was recorded at least ten times. The rearrangement joins TRBV28 to TRBJ2-1, with 11 bases lining up with TRBD2. V shed 5 bases and J 8 bases; nucleotides not matched to a gene: 20. This CDR3 contains 19 residues. Germline values: CDR1 MDHEN, CDR2 SYDVKM. CDR3 sequence: CASSPGGLAGGSRGYEQFF. Written as DNA, the CDR3 is TGTGCCAGCAGTCCCGGTGGGCTAGCGGGGGGTTCGAGGGGTTATGAGCAGTTCTTC.

This clonotype was seen at least ten times. The chain combines TRBV5-1 with TRBJ1-3, with D possibly TRBD1 on 6 matching bases. Germline V gene lookup returns CDR1 SGHRS and CDR2 YFSETQ. V lost 0 bases to trimming and J lost 0 bases, with 10 bases between them. This CDR3 is built from 16 residues. The CDR3 bases are TGCGCCAGCAGCTTGGATTGGACAGCCTCTGGAAACACCATATATTTT. This gives the protein CASSLDWTASGNTIYF.

There are many counts of this clonotype. The chain recombines TRBV5-1 with TRBJ2-1, with D tentatively TRBD2 (6 bases). The V end lost 0 bases, the J end lost 8 bases, and 9 bases lay between the germline ends. Germline V lookup: CDR1 SGHRS, CDR2 YFSETQ. This CDR3 contains 13 residues. Written as DNA, the CDR3 is TGCGCCAGCAGCTTGGTTGGGGGGTATGAGCAGTTCTTC. It encodes CASSLVGGYEQFF. Drawing the rest from reference TRBV5-1 and TRBJ2-1, the complete variable domain is KAGVTQTPRYLIKTRGQQVTLSCSPISGHRSVSWYQQTPGQGLQFLFEYFSETQRNKGNFPGRFSGRQFSNSRSEMNVSTLELGDSALYLCASSLVGGYEQFFGPGTRLTVL.

At least ten counts were recorded for this clonotype. The gene calls are TRBV5-1 and TRBJ1-1, with a possible D match to TRBD1 (5 bases). Germline V lookup: CDR1 SGHRS, CDR2 YFSETQ. Trimming pared 4 bases from V and 9 bases from J, leaving 16 bases between. The CDR3 runs to 13 residues. The CDR3 protein is CASSGWDESKAFF. In DNA form, the CDR3 reads TGCGCCAGCAGCGGGTGGGACGAATCTAAAGCTTTCTTT. Supplemented by reference TRBV5-1 and TRBJ1-1, the full variable domain reads KAGVTQTPRYLIKTRGQQVTLSCSPISGHRSVSWYQQTPGQGLQFLFEYFSETQRNKGNFPGRFSGRQFSNSRSEMNVSTLELGDSALYLCASSGWDESKAFFGQGTRLTVV.

This clonotype was found many times. Written as DNA, the CDR3 is TGCAGTGCACCGACTAGCGGGGGGTTAAGTGAGCAGTTCTTC. It specifies CSAPTSGGLSEQFF. This sequence joins TRBV20-1 and TRBJ2-1; 13 positions agree with TRBD2. This CDR3 comprises 14 residues. CDR1 and CDR2 (germline): DFQATT, SNEGSKA (reference sequence). The V segment lost 6 bases and the J segment 9 bases; nucleotides outside the gene matches: 8.

This clonotype was observed at least ten times. The CDR3 DNA reads as TGTGCCACCAGTGGGACCTCTGGGCGGACTGCCCAAGAGACCCAGTACTTC. The encoded protein is CATSGTSGRTAQETQYF. The rearrangement joins TRBV24-1 to TRBJ2-5; D is possibly TRBD2 (5 bases). CDR3 length: 17 residues. CDR1 KGHDR and CDR2 SFDVKD come from the germline V gene. Trimming cost V 5 bases and J 1 base, with 19 bases left between them.

This clonotype was counted many times. V is TRBV20-1 and J is TRBJ2-3, with TRBD2 identical over 9 bases. V lost 3 bases, J lost 4 bases, and 5 bases stayed unmatched. Per germline, CDR1 DFQATT and CDR2 SNEGSKA (reference sequence). This CDR3 comprises 14 residues. The CDR3, as DNA: TGCAGTGCTAGTGGCGGGGGGGCCTCAGATACGCAGTATTTT. Amino acids: CSASGGGASDTQYF.

This clonotype has a count of ten or more. The J gene is TRBJ2-1, the V gene TRBV9; D unresolved. In germline, CDR1 is SGDLS, CDR2 YYNGEE. The CDR3 has 14 residues. V was clipped by 4 bases and J by 3 bases, with 11 bases between them. As DNA, the CDR3 is TGTGCCAGCAGCCGAGGTTCTAACTACAATGAGCAGTTCTTC. This sequence encodes CASSRGSNYNEQFF. The whole variable domain, remainder taken from reference TRBV9 and TRBJ2-1, is DSGVTQTPKHLITATGQRVTLRCSPRSGDLSVYWYQQSLDQGLQFLIQYYNGEERAKGNILERFSAQQFPDLHSELNLSSLELGDSALYFCASSRGSNYNEQFFGPGTRLTVL.

This clonotype was observed many times. The V gene is TRBV5-1, the J gene TRBJ1-2; D is possibly TRBD1 (5 bases). Germline V lookup: CDR1 SGHRS, CDR2 YFSETQ. The length of the CDR3 is 13 residues. Trimming stripped 0 bases from V and 13 bases from J, with 16 bases between. The CDR3 protein is CASSLAGVQECTF. CDR3 coding DNA: TGCGCCAGCAGCTTGGCCGGAGTACAGGAATGCACCTTC.

At least ten counts were recorded for this clonotype. The chain couples TRBV5-1 to TRBJ2-1, with a possible D match to TRBD1 (5 bases). The length of the CDR3 is 14 residues. Per the germline V gene, CDR1 is SGHRS and CDR2 is YFSETQ. Trimming removed 5 bases from V and 3 bases from J, with 12 bases in between. CDR3 sequence (DNA): TGCGCCAGCAGTGGTCAGGGCAACTACAATGAGCAGTTCTTC. This gives the protein CASSGQGNYNEQFF.

This clonotype came up many times. The rearrangement uses TRBV14 and TRBJ2-1, with no clear D. This CDR3 contains 13 residues. Germline V gene data show CDR1 as SGHDN and CDR2 as FVKESK. V lost 0 bases and J 13 bases, leaving 13 bases between the germline ends. CDR3 sequence (DNA): TGTGCCAGCAGCCAAGATCGTCTGGGTATCCAGTTCTTC. Its translation: CASSQDRLGIQFF.

In this sample, this clonotype turned up many times. As DNA, the CDR3 is TGCAGTGCTCGCCGGGGGCCCACTATTGGGAATGAGCAGTTCTTC. Protein: CSARRGPTIGNEQFF. V is TRBV20-1 and J is TRBJ2-1; D is possibly TRBD1 or TRBD2 (6 bases each). Germline CDR1 DFQATT, CDR2 SNEGSKA (reference sequence). This CDR3 is built from 15 residues. V lost 5 bases and J lost 7, with 21 bases in between.

This clonotype was picked up many times. The rearrangement uses TRBV5-1 and TRBJ1-4, with a tentative D call TRBD1 (6 bases). Germline V gives CDR1 SGHRS, CDR2 YFSETQ. V was clipped by 4 bases and J by 2 bases, with 15 bases between them. The CDR3 has 16 amino acids. In DNA form, the CDR3 reads TGCGCCAGCAGCCTAAACCTCGGGGGCACTAATGAAAAACTGTTTTTT. As protein: CASSLNLGGTNEKLFF.